Each of the 18 T cell receptor beta chains below was sequenced from the same sample in a study of shared clonotypes between healthy human individuals. CD45RO-negative, CCR7-positively selected cells formed the naive CD8 fraction, excluding terminally differentiated effector memory CD45RA+ cells. Produced via immunoSEQ multiplex PCR; TCRdb's table is partial and in-frame only. The sample lists about 2,200,000 clones; about 93% were seen once. What was sequenced was naive CD8+ T cells from PBMCs. The receptor source for this set is a man between 18 and 35 years old in good health. Some clones in this sample may be carry-over from other donors' samples.

The genes are TRBV19 and TRBJ1-1; no clear D. Looked up from germline, CDR1 is LNHDA and CDR2 is SQIVND (reference sequence). This CDR3 region has 15 residues. Trimming left V 3 bases short and J 2 bases short, with 13 bases between. Here the CDR3 reads CASSIFGGANTEAFF. CDR3 DNA sequence: TGTGCCAGTAGTATCTTCGGCGGAGCTAACACTGAAGCTTTCTTT.

The rearrangement joins TRBV30 to TRBJ1-5; D gene uncertain. Looked up from germline, CDR1 is GTSNPN and CDR2 is SVGIG (reference sequence). There are 14 residues in the CDR3. Trimming left V 0 bases short and J 5 bases short, with 11 bases between. CDR3 sequence (DNA): TGTGCCTGGAGTGTACGGGGTTTCGATCAGCCCCAGCATTTT. It specifies CAWSVRGFDQPQHF.

J is TRBJ2-7 and V is TRBV7-2; tentatively, D is TRBD1 or TRBD2 (5 bases each). The CDR3 spans 13 residues. V was trimmed by 2 bases and J by 2 bases, leaving 7 bases between them. Per germline, CDR1 SGHTA and CDR2 FQGNSA. CDR3 bases: TGTGCCAGCAGCTTAAGGGGAGCCTACGAGCAGTACTTC. Protein: CASSLRGAYEQYF.

This chain links TRBV9 with TRBJ2-7; D gene ambiguous. The length of the CDR3 is 15 residues. Germline CDR1 and CDR2: SGDLS and YYNGEE. With 0 bases removed from V and 0 bases from J, the gap between germline ends came to 10 bases. CDR3 coding DNA: TGTGCCAGCAGCGTAGGCAGCGACCTCTCCTACGAGCAGTACTTC. Translation gives CASSVGSDLSYEQYF.

This rearrangement joins TRBV27 to TRBJ2-5; 7 bases match TRBD2. V lost 6 bases and J lost 1; bases outside the gene matches: 8. The V gene's germline CDR1 is MNHEY and CDR2 SMNVEV (reference sequence). This CDR3 contains 15 residues. DNA for the CDR3: TGTGCCAGCAGGCCATCCCGGGAGGCCCAAGAGACCCAGTACTTC. This sequence encodes CASRPSREAQETQYF.

The V call is TRBV7-8, the J call TRBJ1-2; TRBD1 might be the D (5 bases). V was shortened by 1 base and J by 2 bases, with 11 bases between the two germline ends. In germline, CDR1 is SGHVS, CDR2 FQNEAQ. The CDR3 loop spans 15 amino acids. The CDR3 bases are TGTGCCAGCAGCTTAGAAGGGGTGGAGAACTATGGCTACACCTTC. Residues: CASSLEGVENYGYTF.

The rearrangement links TRBV14 to TRBJ2-7, with 7 bases lining up with TRBD2. The CDR3 has 17 residues. The germline V gene encodes CDR1 SGHDN and CDR2 FVKESK. Losses at the gene ends were 0 bases for V and 6 bases for J; bases not matched to a gene: 14. CDR3 sequence: CASSQDTWREWKGEQYF. The CDR3 DNA follows: TGTGCCAGCAGCCAAGATACTTGGCGGGAGTGGAAGGGCGAGCAGTACTTC.

V usage is TRBV14 and J usage is TRBJ2-2, with 11 bases fitting TRBD2. This CDR3 contains 18 residues. V trimming: 2 bases; J trimming: 6 bases; junction bases outside the gene matches: 11. Germline loops: CDR1 SGHDN, CDR2 FVKESK. The CDR3 is CASSQILLAGGVAGELFF. DNA for the CDR3: TGTGCCAGCAGCCAAATACTTCTAGCGGGAGGTGTGGCCGGGGAGCTGTTTTTT. Combining the CDR3 with reference TRBV14 and TRBJ2-2 gives the whole variable domain EAGVTQFPSHSVIEKGQTVTLRCDPISGHDNLYWYRRVMGKEIKFLLHFVKESKQDESGMPNNRFLAERTGGTYSTLKVQPAELEDSGVYFCASSQILLAGGVAGELFFGEGSRLTVL.

To note about this clone: This CDR3 is also generated by other DNA sequences in the sample. The chain uses TRBV9 and TRBJ2-7, with 7 bases fitting TRBD2. The CDR3 sequence is 13 residues long. Losses at the gene ends were 4 bases for V and 3 bases for J; bases not matched to a gene: 4. The germline V gene has CDR1 SGDLS and CDR2 YYNGEE. This chain's CDR3 is CASSPSGGYEQYF. For the CDR3, the DNA is TGTGCCAGCAGCCCCTCGGGGGGCTACGAGCAGTACTTC.

V is TRBV9 and J is TRBJ1-2; tentatively, D is TRBD1 (5 bases). This CDR3 comprises 16 residues. CDR1 is SGDLS and CDR2 is YYNGEE in the germline V gene. V shed 0 bases and J shed 3 bases, with 15 bases lying between them. In DNA form, the CDR3 reads TGTGCCAGCAGCGTAGGGACGGGGCAGTCTGACTATGGCTACACCTTC. The encoded protein is CASSVGTGQSDYGYTF.

The rearrangement joins TRBV28 to TRBJ2-7, with D hard to call. CDR1 is MDHEN, CDR2 SYDVKM, per germline. V was clipped by 4 bases and J by 9 bases, with 22 bases between them. The CDR3 loop spans 15 amino acids. The CDR3, as DNA: TGTGCCAGCAGTTCCCGATACGAGCTATATATTTGGCAGTACTTC. It is translated as CASSSRYELYIWQYF.

The chain couples TRBV9 to TRBJ2-7, with 7 nucleotides matching TRBD1. CDR1 is SGDLS and CDR2 is YYNGEE in the germline V gene. The trim removed 5 bases at V and 2 bases at J, leaving 13 bases unmatched. This CDR3 contains 16 residues. CDR3 sequence (DNA): TGTGCCAGCAGTGACCCTCGGACAGGCCAACCCTACGAGCAGTACTTC. As protein: CASSDPRTGQPYEQYF.

In this sample, this clone turned up once. The rearrangement links TRBV27 to TRBJ1-2; the D is unclear. V was trimmed by 5 bases and J by 2 bases, leaving 18 bases between them. The CDR3 extends over 16 amino acids. Germline V gives CDR1 MNHEY, CDR2 SMNVEV (reference sequence). The CDR3 here is CASSLQVSKANYGYTF. CDR3 nucleotide sequence: TGTGCCAGCAGTCTCCAGGTTTCCAAGGCAAACTATGGCTACACCTTC.

The rearrangement uses TRBV7-9 and TRBJ2-3, with TRBD1 matching over 8 bases. This CDR3 is 17 amino acids long. Germline loops: CDR1 SEHNR, CDR2 FQNEAQ (reference sequence). Unmatched junction bases numbered 14, after V lost 5 bases and J lost 4 bases. The CDR3, as DNA: TGTGCCAGCAGCCCGAAATTAGACAGGGGATGGCCAGATACGCAGTATTTT. Encoded protein: CASSPKLDRGWPDTQYF.

The gene calls are TRBV5-4 and TRBJ1-1, with D unresolved. Trimming took off 2 bases at V and 6 bases at J, with 8 bases between the two ends. CDR3 length: 12 residues. Germline CDR1 reads SGHNT; CDR2 reads YYREEE (reference sequence). CDR3 coding DNA: TGTGCCAGCAGCTTTTCTGGGTCTGAAGCTTTCTTT. Amino acid sequence: CASSFSGSEAFF.

V gene TRBV7-9 combines with J gene TRBJ1-4, with D uncertain. The CDR3 length is 13 residues. Germline loops: CDR1 SEHNR, CDR2 FQNEAQ (reference sequence). Trimming removed 6 bases at V and 5 bases at J, with 10 bases between. This CDR3 is CASRGGRNEKLFF. The CDR3 DNA reads as TGTGCCAGCAGAGGAGGGCGCAATGAAAAACTGTTTTTT.

The rearrangement uses TRBV6-5 and TRBJ1-2; D is unclear. The CDR3 is made up of 15 amino acids. V was shortened by 0 bases and J by 4 bases, with 12 bases between the two germline ends. Germline CDR1 and CDR2: MNHEY and SVGAGI. The CDR3 here is CASSYSIEAAYGYTF. The CDR3 DNA follows: TGTGCCAGCAGTTACTCGATAGAGGCTGCCTATGGCTACACCTTC.

The rearrangement links TRBV4-1 to TRBJ2-5, with TRBD2 matching over 7 bases. This CDR3 comprises 16 residues. Germline V gives CDR1 MGHRA, CDR2 YSYEKL. V was clipped by 3 bases and J by 4 bases; unmatched bases: 11. CDR3 amino acids: CASSHSGGLGLETQYF. The CDR3 DNA reads TGCGCCAGCAGCCATTCCGGGGGGTTGGGTTTAGAGACCCAGTACTTC.